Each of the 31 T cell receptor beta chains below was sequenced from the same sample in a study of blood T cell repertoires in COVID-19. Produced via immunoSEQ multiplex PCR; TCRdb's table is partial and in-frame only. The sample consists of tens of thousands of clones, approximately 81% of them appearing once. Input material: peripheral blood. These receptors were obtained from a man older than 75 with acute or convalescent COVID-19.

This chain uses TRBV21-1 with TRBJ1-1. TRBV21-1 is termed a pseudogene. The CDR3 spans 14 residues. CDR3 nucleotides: TGTGCCAGCAACAAAAATGGGGGGTACACTGAAGCTTTCTTT. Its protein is CASNKNGGYTEAFF.

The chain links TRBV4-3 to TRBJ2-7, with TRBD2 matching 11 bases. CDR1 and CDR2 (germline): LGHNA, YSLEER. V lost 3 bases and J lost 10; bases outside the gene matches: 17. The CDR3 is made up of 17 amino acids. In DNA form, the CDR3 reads TGCGCCAGCAGCCAGCCCAAGGGGGATGAACTAGCGGGGGCTCAGTACTTC. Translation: CASSQPKGDELAGAQYF.

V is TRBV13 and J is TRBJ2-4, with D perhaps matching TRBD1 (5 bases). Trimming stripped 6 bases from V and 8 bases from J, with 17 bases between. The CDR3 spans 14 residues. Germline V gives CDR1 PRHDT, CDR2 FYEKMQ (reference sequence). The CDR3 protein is CASSHSQGEDIQYF. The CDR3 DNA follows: TGTGCCAGCAGTCATTCGCAGGGTGAAGACATTCAGTACTTC.

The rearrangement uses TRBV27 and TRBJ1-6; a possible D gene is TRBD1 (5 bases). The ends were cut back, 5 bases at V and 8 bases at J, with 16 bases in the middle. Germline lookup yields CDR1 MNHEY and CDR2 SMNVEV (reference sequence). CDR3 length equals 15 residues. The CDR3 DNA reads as TGTGCCAGCAGTCCCCTCCCGGGGACTTATTCACCCCTCCACTTT. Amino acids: CASSPLPGTYSPLHF.

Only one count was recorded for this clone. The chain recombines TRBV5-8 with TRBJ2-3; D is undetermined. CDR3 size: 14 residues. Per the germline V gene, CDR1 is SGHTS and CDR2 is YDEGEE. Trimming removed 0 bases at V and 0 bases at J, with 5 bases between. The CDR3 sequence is CASSLGDSTDTQYF. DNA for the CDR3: TGTGCCAGCAGCTTGGGAGATAGCACAGATACGCAGTATTTT. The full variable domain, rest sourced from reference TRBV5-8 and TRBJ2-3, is EAGVTQSPTHLIKTRGQQATLRCSPISGHTSVYWYQQALGLGLQFLLWYDEGEERNRGNFPPRFSGRQFPNYSSELNVNALELEDSALYLCASSLGDSTDTQYFGPGTRLTVL.

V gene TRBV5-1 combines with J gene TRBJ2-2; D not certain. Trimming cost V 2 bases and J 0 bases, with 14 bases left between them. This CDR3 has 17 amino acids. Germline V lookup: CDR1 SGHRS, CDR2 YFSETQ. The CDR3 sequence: CASSFRIVQTNTGELFF. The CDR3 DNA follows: TGCGCCAGCAGCTTTAGGATCGTACAGACGAACACCGGGGAGCTGTTTTTT.

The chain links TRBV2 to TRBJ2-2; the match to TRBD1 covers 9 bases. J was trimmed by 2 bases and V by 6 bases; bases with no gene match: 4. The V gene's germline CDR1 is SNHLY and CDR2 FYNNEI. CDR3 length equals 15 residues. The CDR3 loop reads CASRRDRANTGELFF. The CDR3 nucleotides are TGTGCCAGCAGGAGGGACAGGGCTAACACCGGGGAGCTGTTTTTT. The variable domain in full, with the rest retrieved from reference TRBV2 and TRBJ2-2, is EPEVTQTPSHQVTQMGQEVILRCVPISNHLYFYWYRQILGQKVEFLVSFYNNEISEKSEIFDDQFSVERPDGSNFTLKIRSTKLEDSAMYFCASRRDRANTGELFFGEGSRLTVL.

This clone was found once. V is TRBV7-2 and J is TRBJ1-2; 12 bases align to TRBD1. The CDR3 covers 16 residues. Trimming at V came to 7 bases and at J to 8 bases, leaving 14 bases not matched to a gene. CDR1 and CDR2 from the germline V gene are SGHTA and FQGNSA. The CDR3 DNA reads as TGTGCCAGCACCGACACACCGGGACAGGGGGCGAGGGGCTACACCTTC. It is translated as CASTDTPGQGARGYTF.

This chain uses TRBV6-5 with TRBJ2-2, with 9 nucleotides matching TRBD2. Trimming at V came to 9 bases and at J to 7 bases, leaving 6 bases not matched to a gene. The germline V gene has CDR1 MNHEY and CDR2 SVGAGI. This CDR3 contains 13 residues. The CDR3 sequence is CASRLAVSGELFF. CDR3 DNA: TGTGCCAGTCGACTAGCGGTGAGCGGGGAGCTGTTTTTT.

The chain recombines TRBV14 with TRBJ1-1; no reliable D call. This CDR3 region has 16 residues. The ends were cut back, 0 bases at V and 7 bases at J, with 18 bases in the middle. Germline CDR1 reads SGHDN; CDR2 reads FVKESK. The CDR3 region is CASSQDRGYADIEAFF. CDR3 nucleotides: TGTGCCAGCAGCCAAGATCGAGGGTACGCCGATATTGAAGCTTTCTTT.

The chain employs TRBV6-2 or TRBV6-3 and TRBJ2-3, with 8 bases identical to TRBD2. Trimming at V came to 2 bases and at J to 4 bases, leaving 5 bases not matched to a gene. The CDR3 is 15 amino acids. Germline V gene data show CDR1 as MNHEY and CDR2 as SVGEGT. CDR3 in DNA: TGTGCCAGCAGTTACGGGCTAGCGGGTGCAGATACGCAGTATTTT. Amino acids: CASSYGLAGADTQYF.

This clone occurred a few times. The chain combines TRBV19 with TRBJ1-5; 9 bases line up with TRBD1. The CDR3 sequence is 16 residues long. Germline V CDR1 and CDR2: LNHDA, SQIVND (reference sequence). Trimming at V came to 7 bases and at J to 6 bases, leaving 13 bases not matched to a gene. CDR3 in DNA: TGTGCCAGTACCGCCAAGGGGACAGGGCAAAGTCAGCCCCAGCATTTT. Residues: CASTAKGTGQSQPQHF.

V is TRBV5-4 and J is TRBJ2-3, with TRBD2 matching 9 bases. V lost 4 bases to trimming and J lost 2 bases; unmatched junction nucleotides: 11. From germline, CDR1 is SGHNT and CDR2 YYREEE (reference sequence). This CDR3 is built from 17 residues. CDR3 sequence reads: CASSPQAGTSITDTQYF. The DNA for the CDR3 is TGTGCCAGCAGCCCCCAGGCGGGGACTAGCATCACAGATACGCAGTATTTT.

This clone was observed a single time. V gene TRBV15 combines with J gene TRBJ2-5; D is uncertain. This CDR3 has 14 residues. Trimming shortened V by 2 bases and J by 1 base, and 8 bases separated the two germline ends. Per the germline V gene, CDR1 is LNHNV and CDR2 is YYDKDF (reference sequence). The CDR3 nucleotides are TGTGCCACCAGCAGACCTGCGCCCCAAGAGACCCAGTACTTC. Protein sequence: CATSRPAPQETQYF.

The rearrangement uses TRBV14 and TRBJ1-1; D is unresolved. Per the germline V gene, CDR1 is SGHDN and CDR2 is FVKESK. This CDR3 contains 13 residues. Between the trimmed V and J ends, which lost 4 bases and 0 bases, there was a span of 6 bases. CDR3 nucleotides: TGTGCCAGCAGCCCGAGCATGAACACTGAAGCTTTCTTT. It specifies CASSPSMNTEAFF.

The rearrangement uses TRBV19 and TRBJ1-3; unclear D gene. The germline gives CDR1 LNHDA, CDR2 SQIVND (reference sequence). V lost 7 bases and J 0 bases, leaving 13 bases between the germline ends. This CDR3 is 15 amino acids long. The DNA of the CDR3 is TGTGCCAGTACGAGCCATCCGAACTCTGGAAACACCATATATTTT. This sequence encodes CASTSHPNSGNTIYF.

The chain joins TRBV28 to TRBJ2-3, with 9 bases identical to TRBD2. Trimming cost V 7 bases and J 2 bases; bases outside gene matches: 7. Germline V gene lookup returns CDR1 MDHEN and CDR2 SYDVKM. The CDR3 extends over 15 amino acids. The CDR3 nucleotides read TGTGCCAGCACCGCGGGGGGGGCGACCACAGATACGCAGTATTTT. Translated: CASTAGGATTDTQYF.

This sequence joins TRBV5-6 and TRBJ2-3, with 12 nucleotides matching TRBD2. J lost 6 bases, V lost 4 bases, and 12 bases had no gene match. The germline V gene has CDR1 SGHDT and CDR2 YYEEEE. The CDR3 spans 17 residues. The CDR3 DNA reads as TGTGCCAGCAGCCGGGGCCCGACTAGCGGGGGAGCCGATACGCAGTATTTT. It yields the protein CASSRGPTSGGADTQYF.

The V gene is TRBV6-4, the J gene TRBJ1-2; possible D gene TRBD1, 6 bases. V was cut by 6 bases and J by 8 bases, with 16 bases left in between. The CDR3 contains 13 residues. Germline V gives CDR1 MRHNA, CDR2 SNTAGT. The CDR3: CASRIQGVYGYTF. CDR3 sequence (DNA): TGTGCCAGCAGGATACAGGGAGTGTACGGCTACACCTTC.

Here the CDR3 DNA reads TGTGCCAGCAGCATTACAGGGGGCGCCTGGACTGAAGCTTTCTTT. This codes for CASSITGGAWTEAFF. The chain employs TRBV5-4 and TRBJ1-1; 9 bases are shared with TRBD1. Losses at the gene ends were 4 bases for V and 5 bases for J; bases not matched to a gene: 9. Germline V gives CDR1 SGHNT, CDR2 YYREEE (reference sequence). The CDR3 extends over 15 amino acids.

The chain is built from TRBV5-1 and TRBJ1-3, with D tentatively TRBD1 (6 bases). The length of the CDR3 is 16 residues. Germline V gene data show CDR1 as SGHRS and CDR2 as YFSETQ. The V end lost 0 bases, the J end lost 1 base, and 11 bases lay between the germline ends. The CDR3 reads CASSLEVQGSGNTIYF. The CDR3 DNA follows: TGCGCCAGCAGCTTGGAGGTTCAGGGGTCTGGAAACACCATATATTTT.

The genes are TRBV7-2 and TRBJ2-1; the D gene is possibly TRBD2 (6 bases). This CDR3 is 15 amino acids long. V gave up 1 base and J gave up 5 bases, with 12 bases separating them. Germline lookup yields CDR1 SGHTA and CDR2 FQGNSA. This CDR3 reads CASSLVGGGHNEQFF. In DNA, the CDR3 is TGTGCCAGCAGCTTAGTGGGGGGTGGTCACAATGAGCAGTTCTTC.

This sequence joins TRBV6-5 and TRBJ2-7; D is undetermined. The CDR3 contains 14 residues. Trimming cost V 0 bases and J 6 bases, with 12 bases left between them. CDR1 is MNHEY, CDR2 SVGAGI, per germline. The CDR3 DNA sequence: TGTGCCAGCAGTTACTCGGCTCCTTCGGGCGAGCAGTACTTC. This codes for CASSYSAPSGEQYF.

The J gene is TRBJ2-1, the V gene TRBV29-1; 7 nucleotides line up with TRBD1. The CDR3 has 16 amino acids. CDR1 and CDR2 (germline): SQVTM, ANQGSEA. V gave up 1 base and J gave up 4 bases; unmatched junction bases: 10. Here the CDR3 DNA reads TGCAGCGTTGAAGCATCGGACAGGAACAGTTACAATGAGCAGTTCTTC. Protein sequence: CSVEASDRNSYNEQFF.

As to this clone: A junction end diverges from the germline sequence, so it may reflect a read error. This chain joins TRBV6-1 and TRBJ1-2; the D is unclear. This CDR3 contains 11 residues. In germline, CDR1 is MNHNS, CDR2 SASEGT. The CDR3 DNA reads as TGTGCCAGCAGTGAAGGAGGACCGGAGGGCTTC. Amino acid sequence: CASSEGGPEGF.

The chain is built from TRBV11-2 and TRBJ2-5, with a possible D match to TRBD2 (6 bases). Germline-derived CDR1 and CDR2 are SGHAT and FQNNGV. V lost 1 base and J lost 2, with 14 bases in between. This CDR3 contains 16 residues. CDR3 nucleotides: TGTGCCAGCAGCTTAGGTTCGGGAGCAGTTCAAGAGACCCAGTACTTC. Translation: CASSLGSGAVQETQYF.

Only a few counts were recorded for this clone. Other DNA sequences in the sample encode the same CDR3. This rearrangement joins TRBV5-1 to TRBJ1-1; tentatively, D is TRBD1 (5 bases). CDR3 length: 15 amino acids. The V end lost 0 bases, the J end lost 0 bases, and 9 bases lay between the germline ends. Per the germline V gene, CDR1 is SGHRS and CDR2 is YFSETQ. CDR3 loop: CASSLGATVNTEAFF. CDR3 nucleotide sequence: TGCGCCAGCAGCTTGGGGGCGACAGTGAACACTGAAGCTTTCTTT. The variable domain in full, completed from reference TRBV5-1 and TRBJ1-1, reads KAGVTQTPRYLIKTRGQQVTLSCSPISGHRSVSWYQQTPGQGLQFLFEYFSETQRNKGNFPGRFSGRQFSNSRSEMNVSTLELGDSALYLCASSLGATVNTEAFFGQGTRLTVV.

The CDR3 DNA reads as TGTGCCAGCAGCGTAGGATCTGACAGATTTCTCAGGGGCTACACCTTC. Protein product: CASSVGSDRFLRGYTF. The rearrangement uses TRBV9 and TRBJ1-2, with a possible D match to TRBD1 (5 bases). Trimming left V 0 bases short and J 8 bases short, with 20 bases between. This CDR3 is 16 amino acids long. Germline V gene data show CDR1 as SGDLS and CDR2 as YYNGEE.

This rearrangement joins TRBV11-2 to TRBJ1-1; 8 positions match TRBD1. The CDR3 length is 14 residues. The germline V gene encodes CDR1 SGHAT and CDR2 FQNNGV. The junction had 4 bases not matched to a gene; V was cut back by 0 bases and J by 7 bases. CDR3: CASSLDRTGNEAFF. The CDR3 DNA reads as TGTGCCAGCAGCTTAGATCGGACAGGGAATGAAGCTTTCTTT.

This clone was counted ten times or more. CDR3 sequence: CASSPSQNNYGYTF. Here the CDR3 DNA reads TGTGCCAGCAGTCCGTCTCAGAATAACTATGGCTACACCTTC. This rearrangement joins TRBV9 to TRBJ1-2; D is undetermined. This CDR3 has 14 amino acids. Germline CDR1 SGDLS, CDR2 YYNGEE. Trimming stripped 5 bases from V and 1 base from J, with 12 bases between.

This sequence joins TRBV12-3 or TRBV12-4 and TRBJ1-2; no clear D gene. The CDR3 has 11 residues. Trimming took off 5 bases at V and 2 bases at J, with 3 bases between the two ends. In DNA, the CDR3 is TGTGCCAGCAGTCGGAACTATGGCTACACCTTC. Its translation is CASSRNYGYTF.